This entry lists 26 T cell receptor beta chains sequenced from one sample in a study of beta chain features in type 1 diabetes (dated by TCRdb to about 2018). The method was the immunoSEQ multiplex PCR assay. The entire isolated RNA was reverse transcribed using the High Capacity cDNA Reverse Transcription Kit, and thus expressed TCRB transcripts were sequenced. Not all clones reach the TCRdb copy of this immuneACCESS table, which keeps in-frame sequences only. Checked studies attribute under half of the gap to unresolved V genes and leave the rest unexplained. The sample profile shows about half a million clones; approximately 30% of them were found once. More than 0.055% of the sample rests with the top ten. Sequences were obtained from naive CD4+ T cells from blood. The intended sense of this specimen's cell subset or site label: true naive CD4+ T cells. The receptors were gathered from a man between 18 and 29 years old in good health.

This clone came up a few times. The chain has TRBV9 and TRBJ2-2; D not resolved. This CDR3 comprises 17 residues. The V gene's germline CDR1 is SGDLS and CDR2 YYNGEE. Between the trimmed V and J ends, which lost 0 bases and 6 bases, there was a span of 18 bases. The CDR3, as DNA: TGTGCCAGCAGCGTAGCTCCGGGCGGCTCTGGTTCCGGGGAGCTGTTTTTT. Its protein product is CASSVAPGGSGSGELFF.

The chain employs TRBV4-3 and TRBJ2-7, with D perhaps matching TRBD1 or TRBD2 (5 bases each). Germline loops: CDR1 LGHNA, CDR2 YSLEER. Trimming shortened V by 1 base and J by 5 bases, and 12 bases separated the two germline ends. The CDR3 runs 14 residues. As DNA, the CDR3 is TGCGCCAGCAGCCAAGTACTGGGGGAGCACGAGCAGTACTTC. Translation gives CASSQVLGEHEQYF.

A word on this clone: Other DNA sequences of this sample code for an identical CDR3. The chain is built from TRBV5-1 and TRBJ2-3, with D possibly matching TRBD2 (5 bases). This CDR3 spans 12 amino acids. In germline, CDR1 is SGHRS, CDR2 YFSETQ. The ends were cut back, 0 bases at V and 6 bases at J, with 5 bases in the middle. The CDR3 DNA follows: TGCGCCAGCAGCTTGGGAGGGGATACGCAGTATTTT. Its translation is CASSLGGDTQYF.

The rearrangement links TRBV5-1 to TRBJ2-7; the D is unclear. The V gene lost 0 bases and the J gene lost 2 bases, with 9 bases spanning the gap. Germline values: CDR1 SGHRS, CDR2 YFSETQ. The CDR3 is 14 amino acids. CDR3 in amino acids: CASSLEGTPYEQYF. Written as DNA, the CDR3 is TGCGCCAGCAGCTTGGAAGGTACACCCTACGAGCAGTACTTC.

This clone turned up a few times. Other DNA sequences in the same sample also yield this CDR3. This chain links TRBV20-1 with TRBJ2-7, with D perhaps matching TRBD2 (5 bases). The CDR3 runs to 11 residues. The V gene's germline CDR1 is DFQATT and CDR2 SNEGSKA (reference sequence). Trimming took 3 bases from V and 2 from J, leaving 5 bases between them. The DNA of the CDR3 is TGCAGTGCTAGGGAGGCCTACGAGCAGTACTTC. Translated: CSAREAYEQYF.

This clone was detected only a few times. DNA of the CDR3: TGCAGCGTGGAGCGGGAGTTGACTGAGCAGTTCTTC. Protein product: CSVERELTEQFF. This chain connects TRBV29-1 to TRBJ2-1; 8 nucleotides match TRBD2. CDR1 and CDR2 from the germline V gene are SQVTM and ANQGSEA. V trimming: 6 bases; J trimming: 9 bases; junction bases outside the gene matches: 7. This CDR3 is 12 amino acids long.

The genes are TRBV5-6 and TRBJ2-3; D is unresolved. This CDR3 has 13 amino acids. The germline CDR1 and CDR2 sequences are SGHDT and YYEEEE. Trimming stripped 4 bases from V and 1 base from J, with 7 bases between. Here the CDR3 DNA reads TGTGCCAGCAGCCGTGGCCGCACAGATACGCAGTATTTT. This gives the protein CASSRGRTDTQYF. The variable domain in full, completed from reference TRBV5-6 and TRBJ2-3, reads DAGVTQSPTHLIKTRGQQVTLRCSPKSGHDTVSWYQQALGQGPQFIFQYYEEEERQRGNFPDRFSGHQFPNYSSELNVNALLLGDSALYLCASSRGRTDTQYFGPGTRLTVL.

This chain joins TRBV9 and TRBJ2-7; D is ambiguous. The V gene's germline CDR1 is SGDLS and CDR2 YYNGEE. Between the trimmed V and J ends, which lost 0 bases and 1 base, there was a span of 14 bases. This CDR3 is built from 16 residues. CDR3 amino acids: CASSVEAGAPSYEQYF. CDR3 in DNA: TGTGCCAGCAGCGTAGAGGCCGGAGCACCGTCCTACGAGCAGTACTTC.

The sample holds a few counts of this clone. In DNA, the CDR3 is TGTGCCAGTAGTTCTACAGGGGGCGGTGAGCAGTTCTTC. It yields the protein CASSSTGGGEQFF. The V gene is TRBV19, the J gene TRBJ2-1; 9 bases align to TRBD1. Per germline, CDR1 LNHDA and CDR2 SQIVND (reference sequence). The V segment lost 5 bases and the J segment 9 bases; nucleotides outside the gene matches: 5. CDR3 length equals 13 residues.

This clone was seen a handful of times. The chain is built from TRBV11-2 and TRBJ2-1; a weak D match, TRBD2 (6 bases). The germline V gene encodes CDR1 SGHAT and CDR2 FQNNGV. This CDR3 has 14 amino acids. V gave up 4 bases and J gave up 1 base, with 8 bases separating them. The chain's CDR3 is CASSSGTSYNEQFF. DNA of the CDR3: TGTGCCAGCAGCTCCGGGACTTCCTACAATGAGCAGTTCTTC.

Regarding this clone: The same CDR3 arises from other DNA sequences in this sample as well. The chain's CDR3 is CASSLASGDTQYF. The DNA for the CDR3 is TGTGCCAGCAGCCTTGCCAGCGGAGATACGCAGTATTTT. V and J are TRBV7-2 and TRBJ2-3, with TRBD2 as a possible D gene (5 bases). The CDR3 is made up of 13 amino acids. CDR1 SGHTA and CDR2 FQGNSA come from the germline V gene. Deletions cut 5 bases from V and 5 bases from J, with 11 bases between. Looking up the rest from reference TRBV7-2 and TRBJ2-3 gives the full variable domain: GAGVSQSPSNKVTEKGKDVELRCDPISGHTALYWYRQSLGQGLEFLIYFQGNSAPDKSGLPSDRFSAERTGGSVSTLTIQRTQQEDSAVYLCASSLASGDTQYFGPGTRLTVL.

The gene calls are TRBV10-3 and TRBJ2-3, with 12 bases identical to TRBD1. Germline assignment: CDR1 ENHRY and CDR2 SYGVKD. The CDR3 is 16 amino acids. V was pared by 6 bases and J by 5 bases, with 9 bases of the junction left unmatched. Here the CDR3 DNA reads TGTGCCATCAGAGCCCCGGGACAGGGGGCTTTAGATACGCAGTATTTT. This gives the protein CAIRAPGQGALDTQYF.

A few counts support this clone. The chain combines TRBV9 with TRBJ2-7; D perhaps matches TRBD2 (5 bases). There are 15 residues in the CDR3. Trimming removed 3 bases at V and 0 bases at J, with 13 bases between. Germline CDR1 SGDLS, CDR2 YYNGEE. The CDR3 coding sequence is TGTGCCAGCAGCGCGGGCGGGCAGAGCTCCTACGAGCAGTACTTC. As protein: CASSAGGQSSYEQYF.

This clone has a handful of counts. This sequence joins TRBV7-2 and TRBJ2-3, with D tentatively TRBD1 or TRBD2 (6 bases each). Per germline, CDR1 SGHTA and CDR2 FQGNSA. V lost 1 base to trimming and J lost 5 bases, with 13 bases between them. The CDR3 runs 15 residues. This CDR3 is CASSLVPQGGDTQYF. As DNA, the CDR3 is TGTGCCAGCAGCTTAGTTCCACAGGGAGGAGATACGCAGTATTTT.

The CDR3 is CASSEFPGQETQYF. Written as DNA, the CDR3 is TGTGCCAGCAGTGAATTTCCGGGGCAGGAGACCCAGTACTTC. This chain links TRBV2 with TRBJ2-5; either TRBD1 or TRBD2 may fit D (5 bases each). In germline, CDR1 is SNHLY, CDR2 FYNNEI. Trimming left V 2 bases short and J 5 bases short, with 12 bases between. The CDR3 covers 14 residues.

The chain employs TRBV30 and TRBJ2-5, with 12 nucleotides matching TRBD2. With 2 bases clipped from V and 5 bases from J, the junction kept 9 bases outside the gene matches. The germline V gene encodes CDR1 GTSNPN and CDR2 SVGIG (reference sequence). This CDR3 is built from 16 residues. The CDR3 DNA reads as TGTGCCTGGAGTACGCGACTAGCGGGAGTCACGGAGACCCAGTACTTC. This sequence encodes CAWSTRLAGVTETQYF.

The V gene is TRBV9, the J gene TRBJ1-1; no reliable D call. CDR1 and CDR2 from the germline V gene are SGDLS and YYNGEE. This CDR3 is built from 15 residues. The V end was cut by 4 bases, the J end by 4 bases, with 17 bases between. The CDR3: CASSRHDLMSTEAFF. CDR3 bases: TGTGCCAGCAGCAGACACGATTTAATGAGCACTGAAGCTTTCTTT.

This clone was counted a few times. The chain employs TRBV5-6 and TRBJ2-5; 7 bases map to TRBD1. Germline-derived CDR1 and CDR2 are SGHDT and YYEEEE. After removal of 1 base from V and 2 bases from J, the junction contained 5 bases not matched to a gene. This CDR3 spans 15 amino acids. Here the CDR3 DNA reads TGTGCCAGCAGCTTGAGGGGGACAGTTCAAGAGACCCAGTACTTC. As protein: CASSLRGTVQETQYF.

This CDR3 reads CASGSDGASYNEQFF. The DNA of the CDR3 is TGCGCCAGCGGCTCGGACGGAGCCTCCTACAATGAGCAGTTCTTC. The chain joins TRBV5-1 to TRBJ2-1; D is undetermined. V shed 7 bases and J shed 0 bases, with 14 bases lying between them. This CDR3 comprises 15 residues. Looked up from germline, CDR1 is SGHRS and CDR2 is YFSETQ.

In the case of this clone: Different DNA sequences within this sample yield the same CDR3. The rearrangement uses TRBV30 and TRBJ1-5, with D unclear. The CDR3 is 13 residues long. The V end lost 0 bases, the J end lost 5 bases, and 8 bases lay between the germline ends. Germline V lookup: CDR1 GTSNPN, CDR2 SVGIG (reference sequence). Here the CDR3 reads CAWSVRKDQPQHF. CDR3 bases: TGTGCCTGGAGTGTACGAAAAGATCAGCCCCAGCATTTT.

This chain links TRBV4-1 with TRBJ2-7, with no clear D. From germline, CDR1 is MGHRA and CDR2 YSYEKL. The V end lost 5 bases, the J end lost 2 bases, and 13 bases lay between the germline ends. CDR3 length equals 14 residues. CDR3 residues: CASSSVGGAYEQYF. The CDR3 DNA follows: TGCGCCAGCAGCTCAGTGGGCGGTGCCTACGAGCAGTACTTC.

This clone was seen only a few times. This chain links TRBV25-1 with TRBJ2-3; 12 bases align to TRBD2. The germline CDR1 and CDR2 sequences are MGHDK and SYGVNS. The V gene end was trimmed by 0 bases and the J gene end by 4 bases; junction bases not matched to a gene: 5. This CDR3 is 17 amino acids long. In nucleotides, the CDR3 is TGTGCCAGCAGTGAATACCGACTAGCGGGAGAGGCAGATACGCAGTATTTT. This codes for CASSEYRLAGEADTQYF.

This clone was counted a few times. The chain recombines TRBV14 with TRBJ2-7; possibly TRBD2 for D (5 bases). This CDR3 has 14 residues. V gave up 5 bases and J gave up 4 bases, with 15 bases separating them. The germline CDR1 and CDR2 sequences are SGHDN and FVKESK. The CDR3 sequence is CASSEGGLSYEQYF. CDR3 in DNA: TGTGCCAGCAGCGAGGGCGGGCTTTCATACGAGCAGTACTTC.

This clone was recorded a few times. The DNA of the CDR3 is TGCAGCGTGCCACCTAGCGGGATGTACCAAGAGACCCAGTACTTC. This gives the protein CSVPPSGMYQETQYF. The chain uses TRBV29-1 and TRBJ2-5; 9 positions match TRBD2. The V gene's germline CDR1 is SQVTM and CDR2 ANQGSEA. With V trimmed by 6 bases and J by 0 bases, 8 bases remained unmatched. The CDR3 extends over 15 amino acids.

The chain has TRBV18 and TRBJ2-1; TRBD1 matches at 10 bases. The J segment lost 8 bases and the V segment lost 3 bases, leaving 1 base of the junction unmatched. The CDR3 runs 13 residues. The germline V gene has CDR1 KGHSH and CDR2 LQKENI. The DNA for the CDR3 is TGTGCCAGCTCACCGACAGGGGGCTATGAGCAGTTCTTC. This translates into CASSPTGGYEQFF.

The rearrangement links TRBV7-9 to TRBJ2-1; 9 positions match TRBD2. Germline V gene sequence: CDR1 SEHNR, CDR2 FQNEAQ (reference sequence). With V trimmed by 6 bases and J by 0 bases, 6 bases remained unmatched. The CDR3 spans 16 residues. Written as DNA, the CDR3 is TGTGCCAGCAGTCCCTTAGCGGGAGTCTCCTACAATGAGCAGTTCTTC. Its translation: CASSPLAGVSYNEQFF.